The clone carrying this T cell receptor (beta chain) occurred a few times. The antigen is not known. Treatment described: roughly 11-day PBMC culture with coronavirus spike peptide pools or control peptides (ViraFEST assay). Cultures used 2 million or so PBMCs per well, roughly 9.8 IU/ml IL-2 and 9.5 to 10 ug/ml peptides. The record originates from a study of vaccination and CD4 T cells after COVID-19. Study-level information: Following dose two, a median 72 days (range 14 to 241) passed before post-vaccine samples were taken. As a positive control, some control cultures were given a CEFX pool, while others were given an HIV-1 Nef pool or no peptide.

Scientists ran DNA taken from cultured CD4+ T cells through the Oncomine TCR Beta short-read assay for sequencing. Via MiXCR, TCRdb re-called the PCR reads, giving one row per CDR3 protein. The sample has about 21,000 distinct CDR3 sequences; less than 75% are singletons. Germline CDR1 reads DFQATT; CDR2 reads SNEGSKA (reference sequence). The V gene lost 7 bases and the J gene lost 1 base, with 13 bases spanning the gap. The CDR3 contains 13 residues. Input material: CD4+ T cells from blood, cultured in vitro. The chain employs TRBV20-1 and TRBJ1-2, with D possibly being TRBD1 (6 bases). The sequence derives from a human donor who had recovered from COVID-19. CDR3 region: CSERGAGNYGYTF. CDR3 nucleotides: TGCAGTGAAAGGGGGGCGGGTAACTATGGCTACACCTTC.